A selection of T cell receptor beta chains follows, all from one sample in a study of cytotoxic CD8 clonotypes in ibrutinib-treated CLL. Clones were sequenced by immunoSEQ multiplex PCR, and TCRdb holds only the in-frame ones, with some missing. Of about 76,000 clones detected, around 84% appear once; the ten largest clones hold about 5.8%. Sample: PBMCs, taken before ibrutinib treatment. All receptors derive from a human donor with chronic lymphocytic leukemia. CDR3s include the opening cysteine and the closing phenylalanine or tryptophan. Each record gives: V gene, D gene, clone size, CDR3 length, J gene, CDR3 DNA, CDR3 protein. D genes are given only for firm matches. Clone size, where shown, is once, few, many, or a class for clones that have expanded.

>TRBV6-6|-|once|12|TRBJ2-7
TGTGCCAGCAGTTCACGTGCGGGCGAGCAGTACTTC
CASSSRAGEQYF
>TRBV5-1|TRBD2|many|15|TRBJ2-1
TGCGCCAGCAGCTTGGCTCTAGCGGCTAACAATGAGCAGTTCTTC
CASSLALAANNEQFF
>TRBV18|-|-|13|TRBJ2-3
TGTGCCAGCTCACCCCCGGCCTTGGATACGCAGTATTTT
CASSPPALDTQYF
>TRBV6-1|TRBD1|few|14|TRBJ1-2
TGTGCCAGCAGTGATTTAGGACAGGGCTATGGCTACACCTTC
CASSDLGQGYGYTF
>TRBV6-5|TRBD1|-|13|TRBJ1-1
TGTGCCAGCACCAGGGGGGGTGACACTGAAGCTTTCTTT
CASTRGGDTEAFF
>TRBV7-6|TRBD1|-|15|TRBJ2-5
TGTGCCAGCAGCTTAGTCGCCAGGGGGTGGGAGACCCAGTACTTC
CASSLVARGWETQYF
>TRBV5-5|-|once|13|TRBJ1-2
TGTGCCAGCAGCTTGGCCGGCAGGGGAGACTACACCTTC
CASSLAGRGDYTF
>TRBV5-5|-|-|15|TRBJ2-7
TGTGCCAGCAGCCGATTGGACAGTCACTCCTACGAGCAGTACTTC
CASSRLDSHSYEQYF
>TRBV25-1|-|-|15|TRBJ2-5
TGTGCCAGCAGTGATAATCACAGGGCGAAAGAGACCCAGTACTTC
CASSDNHRAKETQYF
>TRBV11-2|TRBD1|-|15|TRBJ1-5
TGTGCCAGCAGCTTAGAACAGGGGAGCAATCAGCCCCAGCATTTT
CASSLEQGSNQPQHF
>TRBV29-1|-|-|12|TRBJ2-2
TGCAGCGTTCCGCTAAACACCGGGGAGCTGTTTTTT
CSVPLNTGELFF
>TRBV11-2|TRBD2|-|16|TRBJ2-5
TGTGCCAGCAGCTTAGGGGTACTAGCGGGGCAAGAGACCCAGTACTTC
CASSLGVLAGQETQYF
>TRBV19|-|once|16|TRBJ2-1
TGTGCCAGTAGTATCGGGCAGTCTAGGGTATACAATGAGCAGTTCTTC
CASSIGQSRVYNEQFF
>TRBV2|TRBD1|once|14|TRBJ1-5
TGTGCCAGCAGGGGGACAGGGTATAATCAGCCCCAGCATTTT
CASRGTGYNQPQHF
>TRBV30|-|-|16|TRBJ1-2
TGTGCCTGGAGTCCATCGTTGTGGGGGGGAAACTATGGCTACACCTTC
CAWSPSLWGGNYGYTF
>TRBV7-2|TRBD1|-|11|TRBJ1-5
TGTGCCAGCAGCTTAGGGACAGGGCTTCATTTT
CASSLGTGLHF
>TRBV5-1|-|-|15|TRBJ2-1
TGCGCCAGCAGCCAATCGGACTGGATCTACAATGAGCAGTTCTTC
CASSQSDWIYNEQFF
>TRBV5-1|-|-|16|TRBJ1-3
TGCGCCAGCAGCTTGGGACAGGCAAGCTCTGGAAACACCATATATTTT
CASSLGQASSGNTIYF
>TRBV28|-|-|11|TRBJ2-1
TGTGCCAGCAGTTTCGGATGGGCAGAGTTCTTC
CASSFGWAEFF
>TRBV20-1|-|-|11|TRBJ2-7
TGCAGTGTGCTAACCTCCTACGAGCAGTACTTC
CSVLTSYEQYF
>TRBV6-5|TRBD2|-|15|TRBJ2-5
TGTGCCAGCAGTTTCAAAGCGGGAGGGCAAGAGACCCAGTACTTC
CASSFKAGGQETQYF
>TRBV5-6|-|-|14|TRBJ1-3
TGTGCCAGCACCGAGACGAGCTCTGGAAACACCATATATTTT
CASTETSSGNTIYF